This entry is about one T cell receptor (beta chain). Antigen unknown. Regarding time point: week 5, during vaccination. Every vaccine dose comprised 300 ug of mutant IDH1 20-mer peptide plus topical imiquimod. This sample is drawn from a study of a mutant IDH1 vaccine in newly diagnosed glioma. Study details: Before enrollment, the patients had been treated with radiotherapy alone, temozolomide alone, or both together. Most of them had received both.

Using immunoSEQ multiplex PCR, the repertoire was profiled, and TCRdb retains in-frame clones only, with some absent. The sample lists about 56,000 clones, about nine tenths occurring once. Trimming at V came to 6 bases and at J to 0 bases, leaving 5 bases not matched to a gene. Looked up from germline, CDR1 is ENHRY and CDR2 is SYGVKD. CDR3 length equals 14 residues. The sequence came from a woman between 40 and 50 years old with glioma. The material was PBMCs, obtained from a glioma patient whose treatment included an IDH1 peptide vaccine. The J gene is TRBJ2-7, the V gene TRBV10-3; 7 positions match TRBD1. CDR3: CAIRKGAGSYEQYF. The CDR3 region has the DNA TGTGCCATCAGGAAGGGGGCGGGCTCCTACGAGCAGTACTTC.